This T cell receptor (beta chain) came from a study of Tregs in tolerant kidney transplant recipients (dated by TCRdb to between 2019 and 2020). Regarding the complete study: The transplants used related donors along with nonmyeloablative bone marrow transplantation, and in the human trials mixed chimerism was transient. Before combined kidney and bone marrow transplantation, this study identified donor-specific regulatory T cells using TCRbeta sequencing and then followed those same cells after transplant. The paper as a whole reports these results and caveats: The study was limited by small patient numbers, and the findings need validation in larger populations and under other immunosuppression protocols. Biological reproducibility was not directly assessed, although technical replication error appeared to be minimal. Donor-specific Treg expansion exceeded global Treg expansion in tolerant patients, suggesting antigen-driven rather than nonspecific expansion. PCR primers changed over time for some patients, so nucleotide-level comparison across those patients' samples was not possible. The most biologically relevant and donor-specific TCRbeta repertoire appeared to be identified by expanding Tregs with activated donor B cells.

Details on this clone: It has no known antigen specificity. The observed sequence ends 3 residues before the CDR3 terminus, with the missing tail filled in from the germline J gene.

V was cut back by 7 bases and J by 4 bases, leaving a gap of 6 bases between them. CDR1 and CDR2, looked up from the germline V gene, are SQVTM and ANQGSEA. From its cysteine to its phenylalanine, the CDR3 spans 10 amino acids. The CDR3 was read in part: 21 bases, with the frame set at base 1. Genomic DNA was extracted from sorted cells with the QIAGEN DNeasy Blood and Tissue Kit for TCRbeta CDR3 sequencing. High-throughput TCRbeta CDR3 sequencing was carried out commercially through immunoSEQ, with PCR amplification with bias correction and internal controls included. As for the original processing: Unique productive TCRbeta sequences were defined by CDR3 nucleotide sequence where primers matched, otherwise by CDR3 amino acid sequence with Vbeta and Jbeta genes. As a correction for sorting error, sequences shared between sorted populations at a frequency ratio of 2:1 or less were discarded, and the remaining shared sequences were assigned to the higher population. Sequences were defined as donor-reactive when expanded at least 5-fold in CFSE-low cells versus unstimulated cells and present at a frequency of at least 0.01% in CFSE-low cells. Repertoire divergence was quantified by Jensen-Shannon divergence calculated from the top 100 TCRbeta sequences ranked by frequency. For any sample with multiple sequencing runs, sorting error was corrected in each run separately before the runs were pooled. Held by TCRdb, this immuneACCESS table contains in-frame sequences only and omits some clones. Under half of the omission traces to an unresolved V gene where checked; the cause of the rest is unknown. That table furnishes V, J and clone size, whereas the DNA furnished D and trimming. This sample's table carries about 30,000 clones. Jointly, the top ten make up about an eighth of the sample.

In light of the paper, this sample's time point label describes: blood sample drawn before combined kidney and bone marrow transplant. Thawed PBMCs were FACS-sorted into unstimulated Tregs (CD4+CD25+CD127-), CD4+ non-Tregs (CD4+CD25-), CD4 cells and CD8 cells. Patients were several combined kidney and bone marrow transplant recipients from the ITN036ST trial, and only these trial subjects had samples available. Healthy control blood was processed to PBMCs with a Ficoll density gradient and then cryopreserved, whereas patient PBMCs were collected both before and after transplant. The TCR sequence derives from a human donor who received a combined kidney and bone marrow transplant. The specimen was CD8+ T cells from blood, collected before the transplant. The chain is made from TRBV29-1 and TRBJ2-3; the D gene is unclear. The sequenced CDR3 bases are TGCAGCGCCAGCGCAGATACG. Its protein product is CSASADT. The whole CDR3 region reads CSASADTQYF.